This T cell receptor beta chain was identified in a study of T cells in pancreatic ductal adenocarcinoma. To note about this clone: Its specificity is not known.

Selected pancreatic ductal adenocarcinoma patients had undergone surgery without neoadjuvant therapy. CDR1 is MNHEY and CDR2 is SMNVEV in the germline V gene (reference sequence). V shed 6 bases and J shed 6 bases, with 6 bases lying between them. The CDR3 is 12 amino acids. Study-wide points: Unique clonotypes were around 8-fold more numerous in blood than in tumor. No significant tumor-blood clonality difference; means were about 0.11 and 0.072. This surgical cohort overrepresents the minority presenting with early-stage disease.

Sequencing used immunoSEQ multiplex PCR; TCRdb keeps in-frame clones, though not all of them. The sample has roughly 9,500 clones, 85% to 90% seen once. This TCR derives from a human donor with pancreatic ductal adenocarcinoma. The chain uses TRBV27 and TRBJ2-6; D unresolved. The sequenced sample consisted of PBMCs. The CDR3 coding sequence is TGTGCCAGCAGCTCCCTGGCCAACGTCCTGACTTTC. Its translation is CASSSLANVLTF.